The present TCR beta chain was sequenced within a study of cytomegalovirus exposure and HLA in healthy donors (dated by TCRdb to 2016 to 2017). Study-wide context: According to an earlier analysis of around 600 of the donors, some 180 million T cells yielded 90 million to 130 million unique TCR beta sequences and about 300 Gb of sequence data. The study combined high-throughput TCR immunosequencing, statistical association of individual TCRs with disease status, and machine learning to predict cytomegalovirus infection status. All discovery cohort repertoires had been generated using a single sequencing platform. An earlier analysis of 587 of the donors applied high-throughput TCR beta sequencing to assess whether each TCR beta V gene segment acted as functional or pseudogenic. Among around 400 genotyped donors of the cohort, an average of approximately 240,000 unique TCR beta nucleotide sequences were sequenced per donor, 15% to 20% of them non-productive. Among the roughly 400 genotyped donors, around 81% belonged to the genetic ancestry cluster associated with self-reported Caucasian donors. Along with the roughly 670-subject first cohort, a separate validation cohort of roughly 110 different subjects was used. Because of strong linkage in the cohort, five DR-DQ haplotypes were treated as single units for association and clustering. In a later genetic analysis, genome-wide SNP genotypes for about 55% of the roughly 670 donors were used, and that subset was treated as a discovery cohort. Typing coverage varied by locus: about 620-640 donors for A, B, C, DRB1 and DQB1; approximately 500 for DQA1; around 610 for DPA1; approximately 450 for DPB1. The study profiled the T cell repertoires of 666 subjects by immunosequencing and related them to cytomegalovirus serostatus. In a later analysis, previously published TCR beta repertoires from roughly 710 donors were re-analyzed and high-resolution HLA genotyping was added so that TCR occurrence patterns could be studied. Donor age, sex, ethnicity and CMV serostatus were collected together with the repertoire data. In the later analysis, no new phenotypic data were used to find candidate immune exposures; instead, reliance was placed on TCR beta sequences and their occurrence across donors. Both class I and class II loci were covered by HLA typing, at four-digit resolution. The study aimed to test whether signatures of past pathogen exposure could be identified by cataloging public T cell receptors. About 320 gigabases of sequencing data and 70 million to 100 million unique TCR sequences were included in an early release covering over 600 HLA-typed donors.

Study-wide findings and limitations: The study listed over 150 TCR beta chains as associated with cytomegalovirus. Specific HLA alleles were associated with 15,000 to 20,000 TCR beta sequences at a false discovery rate of 0.05 in a later analysis. An earlier analysis of some 560 of the donors showed that most TCR beta V segments appeared in productive rearrangements either about 90% or about 30% of the time, which broadly matched IMGT annotations. The sequencing pipeline was judged likely to have produced a cluster of highly shared sequence variants as a technical artifact. Correlated functional status among segregating V segments might be attributable to linkage disequilibrium, but an unknown experimental factor could not be ruled out. Strong co-occurrence of HLA alleles, especially DR and DQ, made assigning TCR associations to individual alleles difficult. Because HLA typing was missing for some donors at each locus, association tests included only the typed subset. Most TCR sequences were seen in very few donors, while some public TCRs were found in many individuals. The classifier was reported to diagnose cytomegalovirus status with high specificity and sensitivity in both the original cohort and the validation cohort. According to the authors, the approach could potentially be generalized to other disease states and immunological phenotypes. Seventeen rarely observed V segments, including chromosome 9 orphons, were excluded from the earlier analysis of several hundred of the donors because counts were too low. In a later analysis, HLA-associated TCR beta chains were found to be more clonally expanded and to have lower generation probabilities than equally common non-associated chains. According to a later analysis, TCR association rates differed among HLA loci, with DRB1 alleles showing the most associated TCRs and HLA-C alleles showing the fewest. In a later analysis, several top co-occurrence clusters were reported to appear linked to parvovirus B19, influenza, CMV and Epstein-Barr virus. A further reported finding was that TCR beta sequences accurately predicted the HLA-A and HLA-B alleles for most subjects in the first cohort. This cohort had only TCR beta chains sequenced, and the lack of alpha or paired-chain data limited which features could be detected. CMV serostatus was the only immune exposure information available for the cohort. The presence/absence analyses assumed that sequencing depth was roughly uniform across donors, and that assumption may not be true. Three of the identified cytomegalovirus-associated TCR beta chains were confirmed in vitro to be specific for cytomegalovirus antigens. In a later genetic analysis, a missense DCLRE1C variant was associated with V-gene and J-gene trimming of TCR beta chains, and the association was replicated in an independent cohort. According to a later analysis, most CMV-associated TCR beta chains appeared to be HLA-restricted, and the HLA associations seemed to be driven largely by CMV exposure. Compared with the approximately 670-donor mean, donors in an Asian-associated ancestry cluster had fewer N-insertions in productive TCRs, according to a later genetic analysis.

Libraries were made using the immunoSEQ multiplex PCR assay. For the multiplex PCR, a mixture combining 60 forward primers for TCR Vbeta segments and 13 reverse primers for TCR Jbeta segments was used. A multiplex PCR assay on genomic DNA amplified the CDR3 region of rearranged TCR beta genes. The amplified TCR beta libraries were sequenced on the Illumina HiSeq System as 87-base-pair reads. Under the source paper's analysis protocol: Across the 670 or so repertoires, a later analysis counted about 81 million unique TCR beta chains, approximately 12 million of which were shared by at least two donors. Raw reads were error-corrected and collapsed into unique sequences with a nearest-neighbor algorithm that merged closely related sequences to remove PCR and sequencing errors. Alignment of CDR3 sequences to IMGT reference sequences was used to assign V, D and J gene segments. For a sequence to be retained, a match of at least six nucleotides to both a V gene segment and a J gene segment was required. A rearrangement was called productive if the CDR3 had no stop codons and remained in frame with V and J, and every other rearrangement was called non-productive. Following IMGT convention, CDR3 was defined as the stretch from the second conserved V-encoded cysteine to the conserved J-encoded phenylalanine. The earlier analysis of 500 to 650 of the donors excluded any sequence lacking an unambiguous match to a single V gene segment. In an earlier analysis of approximately 610 of the donors, V segments were called functional above 56.7% productive rearrangements and were called segregating when the between-donor standard deviation exceeded 5%. A statistical classification framework was developed to diagnose cytomegalovirus status using the catalog of TCR beta chain sequences. In a later analysis, TCR nucleotide sequences were compared against IMGT/GENE-DB human TR gene sequences so that V and J genes could be assigned. The TCRdist pipeline was used in a later analysis to assign CDR3 sequences and most-parsimonious VDJ recombination scenarios. In a later analysis, each TCR beta chain was defined by its CDR3 amino acid sequence together with its V-gene family, and reads without a unique V-gene family were excluded. In a later analysis, fewer than 650 highly shared, low-generation-probability nucleotide sequences were removed to address suspected cross-contamination and a sequencing artifact. In a later analysis, a clonal expansion index for each public chain was calculated from normalized within-repertoire ranks of inferred template counts. A later analysis computed generation probabilities with a VDJ recombination model fitted to out-of-frame rearrangements, and checked the results against IGoR. Hypergeometric tests were used in a later analysis to score TCR-TCR, TCR-HLA and TCR-CMV co-occurrence, with a repertoire-size bias correction applied to the TCR pairs. A later analysis estimated false discovery rates by permuting HLA or CMV assignments 20 times. In a later analysis, co-occurring TCRs were grouped using DBSCAN, and TCRdist sequence similarity was added for clustering within HLA-allele-positive subsets. Repertoires with fewer than 30,000 or more than 120,000 public chains, plus five repertoires with anomalous nucleotide sharing, were excluded from co-occurrence clustering. The source is immuneACCESS, and TCRdb retained only in-frame sequences with V and J called. Part of the clones is not carried over; for the studies checked, unresolved V genes explain less than half of this, and the remainder is unexplained. From that table come the V and J calls and clone size; the DNA was used to work out D and trimming. The sample table shows 170,000 or so clones, and 75% to 90% are seen once. Clones ranked in the top ten supply 6.3% of the sample.

In total, roughly 670 healthy bone marrow donors made up the cohort. Cohort members were all nominally healthy when sampled, although unrecorded immune exposures were likely present. The donor tested CMV seropositive and was one of the 289 seropositive cohort members. Each donor provided a peripheral blood sample, and peripheral blood mononuclear cells were used for TCR beta sequencing. The Qiagen DNeasy Blood Extraction Kit was used to extract genomic DNA from the blood cell samples. Worth noting for this clone: This clone's antigen is unknown. It has no much larger one-base neighbor in the sample; base qualities were not kept.

The sequence was collected from a male donor in good health and CMV-seropositive. The sequenced sample was PBMCs.

The CDR3 region: CASSQSSFVAVNEQFF. The DNA sequence is given as TGTGCCAGCAGCCAATCCTCCTTTGTAGCGGTCAATGAGCAGTTCTTC. This chain joins TRBV16 to TRBJ2-1, with TRBD2 tentatively as D gene (6 bases match). In the germline V gene, CDR1 corresponds to KGHSY and CDR2 to FQNENV. Spanning cysteine to phenylalanine, the CDR3 consists of 16 amino acids. The kept DNA is CDR3 alone, 48 bases in frame from the first base. A distance of 15 bases separates the germline ends of V and J, which lose 0 bases and 6 bases respectively.